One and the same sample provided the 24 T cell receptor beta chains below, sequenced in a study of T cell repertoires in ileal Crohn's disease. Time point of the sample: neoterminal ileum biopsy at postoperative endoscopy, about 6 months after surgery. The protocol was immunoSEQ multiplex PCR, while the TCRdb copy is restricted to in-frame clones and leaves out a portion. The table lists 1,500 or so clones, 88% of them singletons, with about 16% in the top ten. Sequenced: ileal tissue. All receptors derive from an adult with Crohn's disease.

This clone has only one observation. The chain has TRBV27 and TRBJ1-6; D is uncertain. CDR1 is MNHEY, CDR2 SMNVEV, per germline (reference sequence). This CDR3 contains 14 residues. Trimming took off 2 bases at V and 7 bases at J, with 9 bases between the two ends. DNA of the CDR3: TGTGCCAGCAGTTTAGGGGTGGGGAATTCACCCCTCCACTTT. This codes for CASSLGVGNSPLHF.

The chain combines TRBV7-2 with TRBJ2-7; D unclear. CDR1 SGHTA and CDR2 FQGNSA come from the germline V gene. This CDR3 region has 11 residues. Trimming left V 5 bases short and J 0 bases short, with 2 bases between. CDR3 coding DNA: TGTGCCAGCAGCGCCTCCTACGAGCAGTACTTC. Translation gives CASSASYEQYF.

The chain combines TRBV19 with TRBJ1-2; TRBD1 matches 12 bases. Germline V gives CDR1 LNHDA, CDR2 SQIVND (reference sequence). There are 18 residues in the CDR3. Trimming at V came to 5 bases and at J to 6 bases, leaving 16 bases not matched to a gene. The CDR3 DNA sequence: TGTGCCAGTAGTTCATCGGACCTTCCGGGACAGGGGGCGCATGGCTACACCTTC. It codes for CASSSSDLPGQGAHGYTF.

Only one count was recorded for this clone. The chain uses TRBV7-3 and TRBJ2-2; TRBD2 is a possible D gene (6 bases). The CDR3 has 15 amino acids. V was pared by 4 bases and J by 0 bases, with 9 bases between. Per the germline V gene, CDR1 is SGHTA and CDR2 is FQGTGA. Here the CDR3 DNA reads TGTGCCAGCAGCTCTGGGACTGCGAACACCGGGGAGCTGTTTTTT. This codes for CASSSGTANTGELFF.

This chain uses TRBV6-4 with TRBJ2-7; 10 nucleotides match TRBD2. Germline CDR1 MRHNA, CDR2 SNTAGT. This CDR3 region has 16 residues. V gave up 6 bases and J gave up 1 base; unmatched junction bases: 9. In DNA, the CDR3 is TGTGCCAGCAGGTTGGCAAGGACTAGCGGTTCCTACGAGCAGTACTTC. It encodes CASRLARTSGSYEQYF.

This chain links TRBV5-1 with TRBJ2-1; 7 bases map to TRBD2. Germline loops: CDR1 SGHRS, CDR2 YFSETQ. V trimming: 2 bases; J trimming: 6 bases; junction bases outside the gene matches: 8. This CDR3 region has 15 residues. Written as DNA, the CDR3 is TGCGCCAGCAGCTTACAGACTAGCCGGGCCAATGAGCAGTTCTTC. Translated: CASSLQTSRANEQFF.

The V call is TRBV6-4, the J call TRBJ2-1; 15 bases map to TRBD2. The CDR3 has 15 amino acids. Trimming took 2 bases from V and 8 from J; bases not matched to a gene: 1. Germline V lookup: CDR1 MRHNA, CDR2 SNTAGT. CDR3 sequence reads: CASSDGLAGGDEQFF. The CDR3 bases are TGTGCCAGCAGTGACGGACTAGCGGGAGGGGATGAGCAGTTCTTC.

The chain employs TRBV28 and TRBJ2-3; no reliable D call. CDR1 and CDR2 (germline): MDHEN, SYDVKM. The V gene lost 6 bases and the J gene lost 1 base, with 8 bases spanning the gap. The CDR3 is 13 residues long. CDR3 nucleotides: TGTGCCAGCAGCGGCGGCGGCACAGATACGCAGTATTTT. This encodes CASSGGGTDTQYF.

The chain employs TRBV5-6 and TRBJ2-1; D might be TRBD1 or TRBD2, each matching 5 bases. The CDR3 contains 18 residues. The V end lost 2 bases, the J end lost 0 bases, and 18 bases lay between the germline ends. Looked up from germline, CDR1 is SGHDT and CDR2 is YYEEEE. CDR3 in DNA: TGTGCCAGCAGCTTAGAGTTCCCGGGACCCGGCTCCTACAATGAGCAGTTCTTC. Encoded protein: CASSLEFPGPGSYNEQFF.

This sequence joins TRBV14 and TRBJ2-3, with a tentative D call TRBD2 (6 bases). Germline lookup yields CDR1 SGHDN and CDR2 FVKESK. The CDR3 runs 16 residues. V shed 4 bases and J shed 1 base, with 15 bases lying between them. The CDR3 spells CASSPYQTGGTDTQYF. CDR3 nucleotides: TGTGCCAGCAGCCCCTATCAGACGGGGGGCACAGATACGCAGTATTTT.

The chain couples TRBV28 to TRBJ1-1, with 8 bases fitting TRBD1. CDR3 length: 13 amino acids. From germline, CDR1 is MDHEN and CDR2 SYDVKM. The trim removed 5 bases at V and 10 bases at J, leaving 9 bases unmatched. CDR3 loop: CASSTTQGARAFF. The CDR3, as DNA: TGTGCCAGCAGTACCACCCAGGGGGCGCGAGCTTTCTTT.

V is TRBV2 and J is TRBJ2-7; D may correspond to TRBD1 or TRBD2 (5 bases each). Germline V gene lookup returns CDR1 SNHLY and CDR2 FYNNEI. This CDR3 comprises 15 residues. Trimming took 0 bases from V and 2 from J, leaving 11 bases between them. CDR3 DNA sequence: TGTGCCAGCAGTGAAGCGCGAGGGGTGCCCTACGAGCAGTACTTC. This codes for CASSEARGVPYEQYF. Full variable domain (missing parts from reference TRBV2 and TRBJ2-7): EPEVTQTPSHQVTQMGQEVILRCVPISNHLYFYWYRQILGQKVEFLVSFYNNEISEKSEIFDDQFSVERPDGSNFTLKIRSTKLEDSAMYFCASSEARGVPYEQYFGPGTRLTVT.

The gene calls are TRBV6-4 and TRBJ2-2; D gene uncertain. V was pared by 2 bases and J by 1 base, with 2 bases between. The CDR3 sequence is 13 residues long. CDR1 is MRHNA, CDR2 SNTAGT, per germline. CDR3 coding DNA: TGTGCCAGCAGTGACAGGAACACCGGGGAGCTGTTTTTT. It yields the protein CASSDRNTGELFF.

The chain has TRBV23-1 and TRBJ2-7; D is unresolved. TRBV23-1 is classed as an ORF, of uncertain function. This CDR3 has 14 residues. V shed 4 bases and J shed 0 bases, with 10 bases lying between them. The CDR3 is CASSRALGSYEQYF. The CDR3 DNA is TGCGCCAGCAGTCGGGCGCTCGGCTCCTACGAGCAGTACTTC.

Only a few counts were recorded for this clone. CDR3 residues: CASSDQGGNEKLFF. Here the CDR3 DNA reads TGTGCCAGCAGTGATCAGGGCGGTAATGAAAAACTGTTTTTT. The chain combines TRBV6-1 with TRBJ1-4; D is perhaps TRBD1 (5 bases). The CDR3 runs to 14 residues. In germline, CDR1 is MNHNS, CDR2 SASEGT. The V end lost 3 bases, the J end lost 4 bases, and 9 bases lay between the germline ends.

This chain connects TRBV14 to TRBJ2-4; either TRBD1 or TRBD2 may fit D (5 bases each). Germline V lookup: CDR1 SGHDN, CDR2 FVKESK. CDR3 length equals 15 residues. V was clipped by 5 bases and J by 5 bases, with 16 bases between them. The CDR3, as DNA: TGTGCCAGCAGCTCTTCCGGGGCCGCCCAAAACATTCAGTACTTC. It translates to CASSSSGAAQNIQYF.

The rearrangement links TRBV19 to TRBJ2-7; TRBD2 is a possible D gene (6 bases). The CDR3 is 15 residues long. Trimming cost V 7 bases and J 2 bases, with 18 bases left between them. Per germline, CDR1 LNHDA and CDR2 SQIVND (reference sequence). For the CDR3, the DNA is TGTGCCAGTAATACCCCGGGACTCGTACCCTACGAGCAGTACTTC. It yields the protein CASNTPGLVPYEQYF.

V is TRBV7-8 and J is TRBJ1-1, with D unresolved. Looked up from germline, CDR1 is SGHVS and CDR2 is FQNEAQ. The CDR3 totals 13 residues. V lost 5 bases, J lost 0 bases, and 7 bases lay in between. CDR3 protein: CASSPDLNTEAFF. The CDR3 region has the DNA TGTGCCAGCAGCCCCGACCTGAACACTGAAGCTTTCTTT.

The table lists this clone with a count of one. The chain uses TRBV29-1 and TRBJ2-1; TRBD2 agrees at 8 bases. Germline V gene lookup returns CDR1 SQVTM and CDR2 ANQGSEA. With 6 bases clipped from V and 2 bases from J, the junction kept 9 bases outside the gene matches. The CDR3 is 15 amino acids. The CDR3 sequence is CSVATTSVTYNEQFF. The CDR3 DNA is TGCAGCGTCGCAACGACTAGCGTGACCTACAATGAGCAGTTCTTC.

CDR3 sequence reads: CASSRQGSSNQPQHF. The CDR3 coding sequence is TGTGCCAGCAGTAGACAGGGGAGTAGCAATCAGCCCCAGCATTTT. The chain links TRBV6-5 to TRBJ1-5; 8 bases are shared with TRBD1. V dropped 5 bases and J dropped 0; count of bases not matched to a gene: 3. The length of the CDR3 is 15 residues. Germline CDR1 reads MNHEY; CDR2 reads SVGAGI.

DNA for the CDR3: TGTGCCAGCAGCCGGCGGGTGGGACAGGGCCTACGGGAAGTATACGAGCAGTACTTC. It codes for CASSRRVGQGLREVYEQYF. The V and J genes are TRBV7-9 and TRBJ2-7; TRBD1 agrees at 9 bases. Germline lookup yields CDR1 SEHNR and CDR2 FQNEAQ (reference sequence). V dropped 5 bases and J dropped 4; count of bases not matched to a gene: 21. The CDR3 spans 19 residues.

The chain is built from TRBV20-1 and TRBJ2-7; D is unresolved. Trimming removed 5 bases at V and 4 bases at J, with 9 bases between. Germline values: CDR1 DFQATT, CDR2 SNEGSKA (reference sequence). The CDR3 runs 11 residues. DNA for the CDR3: TGCAGTGCTCGTACCACTTACGAGCAGTACTTC. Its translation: CSARTTYEQYF.

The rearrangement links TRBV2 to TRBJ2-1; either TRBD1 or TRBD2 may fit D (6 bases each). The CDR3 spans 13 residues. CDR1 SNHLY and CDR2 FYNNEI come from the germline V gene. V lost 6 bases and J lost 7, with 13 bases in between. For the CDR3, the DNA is TGTGCCAGCAGCCCTTGGAGGGGGAATGAGCAGTTCTTC. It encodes CASSPWRGNEQFF.

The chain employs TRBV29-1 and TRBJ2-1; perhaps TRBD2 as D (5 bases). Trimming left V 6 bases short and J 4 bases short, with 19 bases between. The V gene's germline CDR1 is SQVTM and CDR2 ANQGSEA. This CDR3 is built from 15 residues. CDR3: CSVPAREGRYNEQFF. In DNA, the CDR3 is TGCAGCGTCCCCGCCCGGGAAGGGAGATACAATGAGCAGTTCTTC.